This T cell receptor beta chain came from a study of early T cells in non-severe SARS-CoV-2 infection. Study details: Sequenced bulk RNA came from whole blood that was unsorted, and chains were unpaired.

Separate cDNA molecules each had unique molecular identifiers attached to them. Using its own MiXCR run on the 5' RACE reads, TCRdb lists one record per CDR3 protein. The data show 45,000 to 65,000 distinct CDR3 sequences, less than 9.5% seen once. V was shortened by 7 bases and J by 7 bases, with 23 bases between the two germline ends. The CDR3 loop spans 15 amino acids. Per the germline V gene, CDR1 is SGHAT and CDR2 is FQNNGV. The receptor was derived from an adult who was a healthcare worker with PCR-confirmed SARS-CoV-2 infection or an uninfected control (not recorded which). The sequenced material came from whole blood. The chain uses TRBV11-2 and TRBJ2-7; perhaps TRBD2 as D (5 bases). The CDR3: CASTHYRTPFEEQYF. The CDR3 DNA reads TGTGCCAGCACCCATTACCGGACTCCTTTTGAGGAGCAGTACTTC. Full variable domain (missing parts from reference TRBV11-2 and TRBJ2-7): EAGVAQSPRYKIIEKRQSVAFWCNPISGHATLYWYQQILGQGPKLLIQFQNNGVVDDSQLPKDRFSAERLKGVDSTLKIQPAKLEDSAVYLCASTHYRTPFEEQYFGPGTRLTVT.